A selection of T cell receptor beta chains follows, all from one sample in a study of T cell repertoires in cytomegalovirus infection. From the reads, TCRdb called clonotypes with MiXCR, one entry per CDR3 protein. The sample has about half a million distinct CDR3 sequences; under 55% are singletons. For these receptors, no antigen is known. Sequencing used cultured PBMCs, obtained from culture after CMV antigen stimulation. Receptors originate from a human donor in good health (CMV status not recorded). Some clones in this sample may be carry-over from other donors' samples. The CDR3 runs from the conserved cysteine through the conserved F or W. The D gene is left open where the match is weak. Clone size, where shown, is once, few, many, or a class for clones that have expanded.

J | length | V | D | size | CDR3 | DNA
TRBJ2-1 | 16 | TRBV12-3/TRBV12-4 | TRBD1 | - | CASSSSRGRRRDEQFF | TGTGCCAGCAGTTCATCCAGGGGGCGGCGTAGGGATGAGCAGTTCTTC
TRBJ1-2 | 12 | TRBV25-1 | - | - | CASTRQGGGYTF | TGTGCCAGCACCAGGCAGGGAGGGGGCTACACCTTC
TRBJ2-1 | 17 | TRBV2 | TRBD2 | - | CASRHLAGGNSYNEQFF | TGTGCCAGCAGACACTTAGCGGGGGGAAACTCCTACAATGAGCAGTTCTTC
TRBJ2-3 | 14 | TRBV10-3 | - | - | CAISHVDGTDTQYF | TGTGCCATCAGCCATGTGGACGGCACAGATACGCAGTATTTT
TRBJ2-5 | 17 | TRBV6-8 | TRBD2 | - | CASSRSGASGTMKTQYF | TGTGCCAGCAGCAGGAGCGGGGCTAGCGGGACGATGAAGACCCAGTACTTC
TRBJ1-6 | 13 | TRBV19 | TRBD1 | few | CATWDRGYSPLHF | TGTGCCACCTGGGACAGGGGGTATTCACCCCTCCACTTT
TRBJ1-6 | 14 | TRBV12-3/TRBV12-4 | TRBD1 | - | CASSLQRQGTPLHF | TGTGCCAGCAGTTTACAAAGACAGGGGACACCCCTCCACTTT
TRBJ2-7 | 13 | TRBV4-3 | - | - | CASSQVLGYEQYF | TGCGCCAGCAGCCAGGTCCTTGGCTACGAGCAGTACTTC
TRBJ1-6 | 13 | TRBV20-1 | - | - | CSASGGEGSPLNF | TGCAGTGCTAGTGGGGGGGAGGGATCACCCCTCAACTTT
TRBJ2-7 | 14 | TRBV10-3 | - | - | CAISEEIVLYEQYF | TGTGCCATCAGTGAGGAAATAGTTCTCTACGAGCAGTACTTC
TRBJ2-2 | 17 | TRBV7-2 | - | few | CASRRFVGGANTGELFF | TGTGCCAGCAGACGATTCGTTGGAGGCGCGAACACCGGGGAGCTGTTTTTT
TRBJ2-1 | 14 | TRBV6-2/TRBV6-3 | TRBD2 | many | CASTPRLAGDEQFF | TGTGCCAGCACCCCCCGACTAGCTGGCGATGAGCAGTTCTTC
TRBJ2-1 | 14 | TRBV6-2/TRBV6-3 | TRBD2 | few | CASSYSGTSNEQFF | TGTGCCAGCAGTTACTCCGGGACTAGCAATGAGCAGTTCTTC
TRBJ1-4 | 17 | TRBV7-9 | - | - | CASSLSPPGSDSRKLFF | TGTGCCAGCAGCTTATCCCCGCCGGGGTCCGACTCTCGAAAACTGTTTTTT
TRBJ2-1 | 14 | TRBV5-5 | - | few | CASSMGPQVGEQFF | TGTGCCAGCAGCATGGGACCTCAAGTAGGTGAGCAGTTCTTC
TRBJ1-2 | 12 | TRBV19 | TRBD1 | - | CAIKQGAIGYTF | TGTGCCATCAAACAGGGGGCAATCGGCTACACCTTC
TRBJ2-7 | 14 | TRBV15 | - | - | CATSARGQGNEQYF | TGTGCCACCAGTGCGAGAGGCCAGGGTAACGAGCAGTACTTC